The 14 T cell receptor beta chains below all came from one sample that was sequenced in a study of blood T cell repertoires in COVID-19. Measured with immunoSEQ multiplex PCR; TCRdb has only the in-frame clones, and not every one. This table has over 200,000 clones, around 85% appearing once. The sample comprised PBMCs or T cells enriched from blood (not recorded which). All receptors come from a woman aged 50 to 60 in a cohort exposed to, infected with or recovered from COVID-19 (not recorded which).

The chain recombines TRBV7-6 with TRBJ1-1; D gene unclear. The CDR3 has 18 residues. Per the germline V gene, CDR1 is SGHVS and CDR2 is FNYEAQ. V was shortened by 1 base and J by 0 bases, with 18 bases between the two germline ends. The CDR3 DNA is TGTGCCAGCAGCTTAGAATGGCGGCGATCCGGGGTGAACACTGAAGCTTTCTTT. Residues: CASSLEWRRSGVNTEAFF.

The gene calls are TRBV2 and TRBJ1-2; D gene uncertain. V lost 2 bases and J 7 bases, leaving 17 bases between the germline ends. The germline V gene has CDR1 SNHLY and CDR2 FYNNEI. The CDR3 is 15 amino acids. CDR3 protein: CASSEMAESDRGYTF. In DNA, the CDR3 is TGTGCCAGCAGTGAAATGGCAGAAAGTGATCGTGGCTACACCTTC.

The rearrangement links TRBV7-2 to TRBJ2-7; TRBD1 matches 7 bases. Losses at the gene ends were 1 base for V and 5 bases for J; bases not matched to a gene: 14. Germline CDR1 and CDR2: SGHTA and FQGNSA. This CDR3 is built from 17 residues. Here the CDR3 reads CASSLEGFGQGVHEQYF. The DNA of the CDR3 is TGTGCCAGCAGCTTAGAAGGGTTTGGGCAGGGGGTCCACGAGCAGTACTTC.

The CDR3 region is CSVASQVRTEAFF. CDR3 coding DNA: TGCAGCGTTGCTTCCCAGGTAAGGACTGAAGCTTTCTTT. The chain employs TRBV29-1 and TRBJ1-1; no clear D gene. The germline V and J ends were trimmed by 4 bases and 5 bases, with 14 bases remaining between them. There are 13 residues in the CDR3. The germline CDR1 and CDR2 sequences are SQVTM and ANQGSEA.

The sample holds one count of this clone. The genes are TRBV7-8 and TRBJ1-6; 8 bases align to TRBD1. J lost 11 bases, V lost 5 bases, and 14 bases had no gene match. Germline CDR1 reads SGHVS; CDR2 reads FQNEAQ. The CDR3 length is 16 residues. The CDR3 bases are TGTGCCAGCAGCCACAGGGGGGGGCGCGGATTCCCACCCCTCCACTTT. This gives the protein CASSHRGGRGFPPLHF.

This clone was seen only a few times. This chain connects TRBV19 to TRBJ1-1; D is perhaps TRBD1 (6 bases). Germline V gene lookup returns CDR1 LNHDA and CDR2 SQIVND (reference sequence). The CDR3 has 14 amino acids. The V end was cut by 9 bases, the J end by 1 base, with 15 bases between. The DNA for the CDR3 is TGTGCCAGCAGGACGGGGGGCGGGAACACTGAAGCTTTCTTT. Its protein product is CASRTGGGNTEAFF.

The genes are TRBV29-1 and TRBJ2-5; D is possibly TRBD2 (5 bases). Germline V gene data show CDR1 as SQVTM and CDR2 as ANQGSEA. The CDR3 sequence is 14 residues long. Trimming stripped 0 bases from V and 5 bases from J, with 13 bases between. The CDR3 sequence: CSVEDRTRRETQYF. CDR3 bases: TGCAGCGTTGAAGATCGAACTAGGCGGGAGACCCAGTACTTC.

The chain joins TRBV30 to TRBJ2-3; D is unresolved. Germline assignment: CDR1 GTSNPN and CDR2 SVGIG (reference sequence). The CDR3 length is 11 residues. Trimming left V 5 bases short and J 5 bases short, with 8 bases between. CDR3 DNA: TGTGCCTGGTCTAGTGGAGATACGCAGTATTTT. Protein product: CAWSSGDTQYF.

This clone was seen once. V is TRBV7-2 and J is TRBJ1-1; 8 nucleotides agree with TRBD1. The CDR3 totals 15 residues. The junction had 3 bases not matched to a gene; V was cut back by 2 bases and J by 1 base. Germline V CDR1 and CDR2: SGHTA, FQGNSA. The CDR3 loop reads CASSLLGTGNTEAFF. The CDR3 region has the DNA TGTGCCAGCAGCTTATTAGGGACAGGGAACACTGAAGCTTTCTTT.

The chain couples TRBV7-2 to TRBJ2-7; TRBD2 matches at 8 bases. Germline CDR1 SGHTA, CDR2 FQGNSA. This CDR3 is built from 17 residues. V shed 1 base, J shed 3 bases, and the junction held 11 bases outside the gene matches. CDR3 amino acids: CASSLGALPAGDYEQYF. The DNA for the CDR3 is TGTGCCAGCAGCTTAGGGGCACTACCAGCGGGGGACTACGAGCAGTACTTC.

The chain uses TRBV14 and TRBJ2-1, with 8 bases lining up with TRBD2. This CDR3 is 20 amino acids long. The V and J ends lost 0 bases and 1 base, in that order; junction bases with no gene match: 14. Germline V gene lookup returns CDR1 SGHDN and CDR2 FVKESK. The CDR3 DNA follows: TGTGCCAGCAGCCAAGAAACCAGCGGGGGTTTGAGTATGTCCTACAATGAGCAGTTCTTC. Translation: CASSQETSGGLSMSYNEQFF.

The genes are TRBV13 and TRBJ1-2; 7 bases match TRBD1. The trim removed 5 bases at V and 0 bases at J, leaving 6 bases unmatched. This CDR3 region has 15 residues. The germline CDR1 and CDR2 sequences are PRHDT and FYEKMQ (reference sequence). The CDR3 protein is CASSLNRGSNYGYTF. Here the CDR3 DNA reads TGTGCCAGCAGCCTGAACAGGGGCTCTAACTATGGCTACACCTTC.

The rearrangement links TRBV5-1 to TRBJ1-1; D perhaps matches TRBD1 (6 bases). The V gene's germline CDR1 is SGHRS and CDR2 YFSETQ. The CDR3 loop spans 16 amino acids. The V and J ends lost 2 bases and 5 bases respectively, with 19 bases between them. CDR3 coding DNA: TGCGCCAGCAGCTTCGGGACCACAGGGACGCGGACTGAAGCTTTCTTT. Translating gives CASSFGTTGTRTEAFF.

The CDR3 DNA follows: TGTGCCAGCAGCCCCCCCAGCTACGAGCAGTACTTC. Its protein product is CASSPPSYEQYF. The chain uses TRBV7-9 and TRBJ2-7; D call uncertain. The CDR3 consists of 12 residues. Germline CDR1 reads SEHNR; CDR2 reads FQNEAQ (reference sequence). V gave up 5 bases and J gave up 3 bases, with 8 bases separating them.